This TCR beta chain was captured by sequencing in a study of shared clonotypes between healthy human individuals. Findings of the study overall: Specimens sampled were limited to blood, with tissue repertoires likely differing.

Germline V gives CDR1 LGHNA, CDR2 YNFKEQ. Deletions cut 0 bases from V and 1 base from J, with 13 bases between. The CDR3 extends over 16 amino acids. Profiling relied on immunoSEQ multiplex PCR, and the TCRdb table lists in-frame clones only, not all of them. The sample includes 450,000 to 600,000 clones, about four fifths of them seen just once. As for this clone: Its matching antigen is unknown. A far larger clone is just one base off, so this is likely a read error. The identical CDR3 is also encoded by other nucleotide sequences in the sample.

The rearrangement uses TRBV4-2 and TRBJ2-7; TRBD2 is a possible D gene (5 bases). Material: PBMCs. The sequence was obtained from a woman aged 40 to 49 in good health. Some clones in this sample may be carry-over from other donors' samples. The CDR3 reads CASSQDPGGGSYEQYF. The CDR3 coding sequence is TGTGCCAGCAGCCAAGATCCTGGAGGTGGGTCCTACGAGCAGTACTTC.